This T cell receptor beta chain was recorded in a study of shared clonotypes between healthy human individuals. Replicate sorted-subset PCRs were loaded with around 0.2 ug DNA, about 30,000 T cell genomes. Repertoires were generated with immunoSEQ multiplex PCR, while TCRdb's copy carries only in-frame clones and drops some. The data show roughly 760,000 clones, with under 80% seen just once and 1.5% to 2% held by the top ten. This clone was seen more than once but under ten times. The same CDR3 can be traced to other DNA sequences in this sample. Adult Caucasians living in Nashville, Tennessee made up all of the donors. The CDR3 length is 16 residues. Trimming at V came to 3 bases and at J to 2 bases, leaving 6 bases not matched to a gene. Looked up from germline, CDR1 is SNHLY and CDR2 is FYNNEI.

The chain joins TRBV2 to TRBJ1-3, with 8 bases identical to TRBD1. The receptor was isolated from a woman under 40 in good health. The sequenced material came from memory CD4+ T cells sorted from blood. The subset denotes: CD45RA-negative fraction. Here the CDR3 reads CASSETPRGPGNTIYF. The DNA of the CDR3 is TGTGCCAGCAGTGAGACCCCCAGGGGGCCTGGAAACACCATATATTTT.